The T cell receptor beta chain described here comes from a study of molecular identifiers for immune sequencing clone quantification. Libraries of naive CD8 T cells were made from around 20,000 to 1,000,000 sorted cells. They used 10%, 30% or 50% RNA. Regarding the study as a whole: It was shown that clones above 20 RNA copies held over 99% of effector molecules, but under 1% in naive cells. Spiked-in Jurkat TCR RNA corresponding to one cell was reported as detectable against approximately 930,000 naive cells.

Germline V gives CDR1 LNHDA, CDR2 SQIVND (reference sequence). This CDR3 spans 15 amino acids. TCRdb re-derived calls from the PCR reads in MiXCR, one entry per CDR3 protein. Of roughly 55,000 distinct CDR3 sequences listed, about a third were seen once; the top ten hold approximately 4.2%. In the case of this clonotype: Its target is unknown. A single base separates this from a much larger clone, so it may be a read error.

The V and J genes are TRBV19 and TRBJ2-3; D perhaps matches TRBD1 (5 bases). This receptor was identified in a human donor in good health. Some libraries in this study had Jurkat cell RNA spiked in. Sequencing was carried out using naive CD8+ T cells from blood, with Jurkat cell RNA spiked in. Subset: FACS-sorted CD8+CD4-CCR7+CD45RA+ naive T cells. CDR3 sequence (DNA): TGTGCCAGTAGTATAGGGGGCGGAAGAACAGATACGAAGTATTTT. It translates to CASSIGGGRTDTKYF.